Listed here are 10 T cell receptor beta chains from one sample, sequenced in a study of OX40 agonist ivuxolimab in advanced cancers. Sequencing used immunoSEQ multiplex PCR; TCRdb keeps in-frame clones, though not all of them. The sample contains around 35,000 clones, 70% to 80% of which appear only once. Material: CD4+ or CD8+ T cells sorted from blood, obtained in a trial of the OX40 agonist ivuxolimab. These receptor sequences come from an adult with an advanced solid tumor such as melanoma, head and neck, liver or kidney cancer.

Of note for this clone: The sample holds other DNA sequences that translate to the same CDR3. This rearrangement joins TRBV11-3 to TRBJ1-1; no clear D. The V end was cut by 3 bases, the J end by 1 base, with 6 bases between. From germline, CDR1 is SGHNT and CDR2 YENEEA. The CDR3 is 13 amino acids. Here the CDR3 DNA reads TGTGCCAGCAGCTTCGGAGGGAACACTGAAGCTTTCTTT. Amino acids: CASSFGGNTEAFF.

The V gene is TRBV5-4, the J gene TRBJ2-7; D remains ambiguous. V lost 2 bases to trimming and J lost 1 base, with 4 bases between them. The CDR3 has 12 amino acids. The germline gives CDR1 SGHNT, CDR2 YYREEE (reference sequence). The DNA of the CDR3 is TGTGCCAGCAGCTTTTATTCCTACGAGCAGTACTTC. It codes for CASSFYSYEQYF.

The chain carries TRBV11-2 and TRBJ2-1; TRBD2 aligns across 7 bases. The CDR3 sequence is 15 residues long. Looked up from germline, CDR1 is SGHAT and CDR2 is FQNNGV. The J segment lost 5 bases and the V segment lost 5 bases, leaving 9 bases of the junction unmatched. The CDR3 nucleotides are TGTGCCAGCAGCGTTCGGACTAGAATACACAATGAGCAGTTCTTC. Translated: CASSVRTRIHNEQFF.

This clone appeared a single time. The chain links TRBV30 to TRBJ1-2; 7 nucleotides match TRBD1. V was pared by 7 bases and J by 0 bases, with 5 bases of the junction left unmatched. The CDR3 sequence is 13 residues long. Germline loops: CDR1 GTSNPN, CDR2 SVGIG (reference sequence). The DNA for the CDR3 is TGTGCCTACGACAGGGTAGCTAACTATGGCTACACCTTC. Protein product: CAYDRVANYGYTF.

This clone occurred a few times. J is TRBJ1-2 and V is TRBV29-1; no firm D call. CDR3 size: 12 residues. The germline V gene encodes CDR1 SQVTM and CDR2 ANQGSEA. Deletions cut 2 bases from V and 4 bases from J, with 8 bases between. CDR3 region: CSVETDVYGYTF. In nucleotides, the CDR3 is TGCAGCGTTGAAACAGATGTCTATGGCTACACCTTC.

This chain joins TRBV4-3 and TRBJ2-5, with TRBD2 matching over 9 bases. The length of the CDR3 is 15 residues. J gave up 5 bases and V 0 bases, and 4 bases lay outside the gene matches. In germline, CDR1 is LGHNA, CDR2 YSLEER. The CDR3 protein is CASSQDGAGGETQYF. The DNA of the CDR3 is TGCGCCAGCAGCCAAGATGGGGCGGGAGGGGAGACCCAGTACTTC.

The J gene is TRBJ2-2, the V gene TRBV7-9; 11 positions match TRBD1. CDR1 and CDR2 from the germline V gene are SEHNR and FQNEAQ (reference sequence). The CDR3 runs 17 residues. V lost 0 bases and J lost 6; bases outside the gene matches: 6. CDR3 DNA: TGTGCCAGCAGCTTAGCCCGGGACAGGGGGTCGGCCGGGGAGCTGTTTTTT. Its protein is CASSLARDRGSAGELFF.

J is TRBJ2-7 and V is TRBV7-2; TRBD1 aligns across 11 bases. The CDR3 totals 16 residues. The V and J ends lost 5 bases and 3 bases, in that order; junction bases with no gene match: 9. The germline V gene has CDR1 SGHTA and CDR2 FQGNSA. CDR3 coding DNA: TGTGCCAGCAGCCTGGGACAGGGGGAGCTCATCTACGAGCAGTACTTC. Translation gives CASSLGQGELIYEQYF.

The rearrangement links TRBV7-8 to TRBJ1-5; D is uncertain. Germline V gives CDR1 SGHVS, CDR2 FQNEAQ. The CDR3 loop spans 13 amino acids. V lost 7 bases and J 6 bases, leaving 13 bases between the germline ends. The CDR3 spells CASMGPGVQPQHF. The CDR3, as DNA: TGTGCCAGCATGGGTCCCGGGGTTCAGCCCCAGCATTTT.

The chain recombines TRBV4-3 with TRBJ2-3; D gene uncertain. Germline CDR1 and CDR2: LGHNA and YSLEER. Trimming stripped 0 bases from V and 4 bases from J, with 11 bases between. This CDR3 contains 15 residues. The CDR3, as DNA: TGCGCCAGCAGCCAAGATAGGTCTTTTGCAGATACGCAGTATTTT. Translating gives CASSQDRSFADTQYF.